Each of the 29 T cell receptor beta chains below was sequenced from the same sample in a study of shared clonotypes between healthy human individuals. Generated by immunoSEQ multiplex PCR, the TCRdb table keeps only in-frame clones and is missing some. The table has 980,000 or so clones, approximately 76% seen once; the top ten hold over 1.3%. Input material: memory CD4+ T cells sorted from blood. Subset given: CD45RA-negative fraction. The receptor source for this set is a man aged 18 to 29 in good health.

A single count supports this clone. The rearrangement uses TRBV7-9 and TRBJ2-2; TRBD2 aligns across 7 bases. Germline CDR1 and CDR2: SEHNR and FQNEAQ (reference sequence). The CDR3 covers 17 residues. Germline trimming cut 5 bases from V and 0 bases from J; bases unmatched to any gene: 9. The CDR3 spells CASSITGLGTNTGELFF. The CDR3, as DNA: TGTGCCAGCAGCATAACAGGACTAGGGACGAACACCGGGGAGCTGTTTTTT.

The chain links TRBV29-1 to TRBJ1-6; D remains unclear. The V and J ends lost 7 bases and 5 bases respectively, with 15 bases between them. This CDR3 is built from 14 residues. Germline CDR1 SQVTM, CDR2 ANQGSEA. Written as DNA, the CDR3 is TGCAGCGGATCTCTTGACGGTGATAATTCACCCCTCCACTTT. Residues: CSGSLDGDNSPLHF.

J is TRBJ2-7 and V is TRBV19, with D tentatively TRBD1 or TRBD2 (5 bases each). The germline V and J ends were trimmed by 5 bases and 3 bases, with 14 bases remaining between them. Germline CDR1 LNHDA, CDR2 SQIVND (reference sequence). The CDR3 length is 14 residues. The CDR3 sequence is CASSSRDGGYEQYF. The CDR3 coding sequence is TGTGCCAGTAGTTCCCGGGACGGAGGCTACGAGCAGTACTTC.

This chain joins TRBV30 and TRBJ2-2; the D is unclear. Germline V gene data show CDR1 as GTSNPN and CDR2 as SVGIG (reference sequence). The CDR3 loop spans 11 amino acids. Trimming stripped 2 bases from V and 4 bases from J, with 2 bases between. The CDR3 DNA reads TGTGCCTGGAGTCCCACCGGGGAGCTGTTTTTT. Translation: CAWSPTGELFF.

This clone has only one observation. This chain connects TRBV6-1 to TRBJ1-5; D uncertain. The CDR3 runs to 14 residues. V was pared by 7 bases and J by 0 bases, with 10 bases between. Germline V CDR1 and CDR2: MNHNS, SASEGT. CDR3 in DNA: TGTGCCAGCAACCCAGGCGATAGCAATCAGCCCCAGCATTTT. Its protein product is CASNPGDSNQPQHF.

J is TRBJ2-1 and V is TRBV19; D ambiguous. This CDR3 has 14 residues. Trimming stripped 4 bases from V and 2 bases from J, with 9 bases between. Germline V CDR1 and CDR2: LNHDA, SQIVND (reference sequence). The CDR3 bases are TGTGCCAGTAGTAGCAGTCCCCCCTACAATGAGCAGTTCTTC. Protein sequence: CASSSSPPYNEQFF.

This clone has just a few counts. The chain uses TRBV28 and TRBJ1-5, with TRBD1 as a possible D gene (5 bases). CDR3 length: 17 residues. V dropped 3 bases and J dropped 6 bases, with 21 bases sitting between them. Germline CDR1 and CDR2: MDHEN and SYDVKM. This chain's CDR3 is CASSLTPPAIRGQPQHF. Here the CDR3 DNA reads TGTGCCAGCAGTTTGACTCCTCCAGCAATAAGGGGTCAGCCCCAGCATTTT.

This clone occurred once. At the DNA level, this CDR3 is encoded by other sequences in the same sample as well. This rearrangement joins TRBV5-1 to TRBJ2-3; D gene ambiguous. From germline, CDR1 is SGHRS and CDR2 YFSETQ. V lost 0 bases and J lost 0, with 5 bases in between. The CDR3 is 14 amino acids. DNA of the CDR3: TGCGCCAGCAGCTTGGGTGACAGCACAGATACGCAGTATTTT. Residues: CASSLGDSTDTQYF.

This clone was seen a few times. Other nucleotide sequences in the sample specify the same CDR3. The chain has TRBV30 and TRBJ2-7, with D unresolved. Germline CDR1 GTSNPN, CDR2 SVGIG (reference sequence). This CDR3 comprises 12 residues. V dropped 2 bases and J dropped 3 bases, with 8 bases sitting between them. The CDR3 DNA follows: TGTGCCTGGAGTTTAAGAGGCTACGAGCAGTACTTC. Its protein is CAWSLRGYEQYF.

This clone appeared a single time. The CDR3 DNA sequence: TGTGCCAGCAGCTCAAGGGTGGATACGCAGTATTTT. Its protein product is CASSSRVDTQYF. The chain recombines TRBV7-9 with TRBJ2-3; D unclear. Germline-derived CDR1 and CDR2 are SEHNR and FQNEAQ (reference sequence). Deletions cut 4 bases from V and 6 bases from J, with 8 bases between. The CDR3 consists of 12 residues.

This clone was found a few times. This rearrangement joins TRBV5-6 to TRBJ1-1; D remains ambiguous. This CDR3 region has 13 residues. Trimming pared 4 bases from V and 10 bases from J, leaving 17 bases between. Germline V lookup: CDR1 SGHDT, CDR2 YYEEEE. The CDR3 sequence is CASSPKSGLTAFF. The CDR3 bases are TGTGCCAGCAGCCCGAAAAGCGGCTTGACAGCTTTCTTT. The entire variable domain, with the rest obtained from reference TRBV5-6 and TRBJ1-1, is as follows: DAGVTQSPTHLIKTRGQQVTLRCSPKSGHDTVSWYQQALGQGPQFIFQYYEEEERQRGNFPDRFSGHQFPNYSSELNVNALLLGDSALYLCASSPKSGLTAFFGQGTRLTVV.

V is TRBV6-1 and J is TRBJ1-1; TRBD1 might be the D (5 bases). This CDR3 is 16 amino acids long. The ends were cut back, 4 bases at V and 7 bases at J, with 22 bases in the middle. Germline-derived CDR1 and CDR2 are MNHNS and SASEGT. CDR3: CASSGPLDRRGFEAFF. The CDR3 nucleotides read TGTGCCAGCAGTGGCCCGCTCGATAGGAGGGGATTTGAAGCTTTCTTT.

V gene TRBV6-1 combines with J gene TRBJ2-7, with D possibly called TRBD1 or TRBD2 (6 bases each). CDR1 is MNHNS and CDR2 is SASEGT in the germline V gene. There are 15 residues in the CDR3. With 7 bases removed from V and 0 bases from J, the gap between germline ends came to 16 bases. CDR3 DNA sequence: TGTGCCAGCACTAGGGGGGCGGCGGCCTCCTACGAGCAGTACTTC. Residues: CASTRGAAASYEQYF.

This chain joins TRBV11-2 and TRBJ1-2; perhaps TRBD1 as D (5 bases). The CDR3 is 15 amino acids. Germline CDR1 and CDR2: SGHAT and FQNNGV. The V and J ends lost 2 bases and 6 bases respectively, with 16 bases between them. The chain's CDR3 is CASSLLPLQGNGYTF. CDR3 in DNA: TGTGCCAGCAGCTTACTCCCCCTCCAGGGTAATGGCTACACCTTC.

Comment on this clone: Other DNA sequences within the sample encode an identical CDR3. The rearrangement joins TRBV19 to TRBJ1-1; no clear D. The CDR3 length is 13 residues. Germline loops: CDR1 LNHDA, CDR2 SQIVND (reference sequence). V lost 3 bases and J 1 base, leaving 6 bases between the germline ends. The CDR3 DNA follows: TGTGCCAGTAGTATCCGGGAGAACACTGAAGCTTTCTTT. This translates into CASSIRENTEAFF.

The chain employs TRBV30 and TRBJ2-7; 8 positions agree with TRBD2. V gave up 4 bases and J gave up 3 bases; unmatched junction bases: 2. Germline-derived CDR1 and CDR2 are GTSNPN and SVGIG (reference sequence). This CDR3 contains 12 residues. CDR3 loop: CAWTSGHYEQYF. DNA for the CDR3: TGTGCCTGGACTAGCGGGCACTACGAGCAGTACTTC. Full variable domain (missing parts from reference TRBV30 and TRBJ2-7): SQTIHQWPATLVQPVGSPLSLECTVEGTSNPNLYWYRQAAGRGLQLLFYSVGIGQISSEVPQNLSASRPQDRQFILSSKKLLLSDSGFYLCAWTSGHYEQYFGPGTRLTVT.

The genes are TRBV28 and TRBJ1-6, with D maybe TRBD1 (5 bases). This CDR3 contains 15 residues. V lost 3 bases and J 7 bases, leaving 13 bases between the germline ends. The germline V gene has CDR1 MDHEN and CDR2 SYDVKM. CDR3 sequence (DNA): TGTGCCAGCAGTTTGCATCAGGGAAGGAATTCACCCCTCCACTTT. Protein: CASSLHQGRNSPLHF.

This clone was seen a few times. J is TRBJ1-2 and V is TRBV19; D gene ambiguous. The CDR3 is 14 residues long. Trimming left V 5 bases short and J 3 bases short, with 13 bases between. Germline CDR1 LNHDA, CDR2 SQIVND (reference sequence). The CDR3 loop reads CASSAPPDYYGYTF. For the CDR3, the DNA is TGTGCCAGTAGTGCACCGCCTGATTACTATGGCTACACCTTC.

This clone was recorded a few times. For the CDR3, the DNA is TGTGCCAGCTCCCTCTCGAGCATGTCCGGGGGGAGCAACACTGAAGCTTTCTTT. Translating gives CASSLSSMSGGSNTEAFF. This chain connects TRBV18 to TRBJ1-1; maybe TRBD1 (5 bases). Germline loops: CDR1 KGHSH, CDR2 LQKENI. V was trimmed by 6 bases and J by 2 bases, leaving 25 bases between them. CDR3 length: 18 residues. Full variable domain (rest looked up from reference TRBV18 and TRBJ1-1): NAGVMQNPRHLVRRRGQEARLRCSPMKGHSHVYWYRQLPEEGLKFMVYLQKENIIDESGMPKERFSAEFPKEGPSILRIQQVVRGDSAAYFCASSLSSMSGGSNTEAFFGQGTRLTVV.

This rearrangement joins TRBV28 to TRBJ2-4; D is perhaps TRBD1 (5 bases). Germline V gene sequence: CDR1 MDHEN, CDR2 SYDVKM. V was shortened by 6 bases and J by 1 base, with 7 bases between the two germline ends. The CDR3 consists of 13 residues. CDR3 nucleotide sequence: TGTGCCAGCAGGGGGCCCGCCAAAAACATTCAGTACTTC. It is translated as CASRGPAKNIQYF.

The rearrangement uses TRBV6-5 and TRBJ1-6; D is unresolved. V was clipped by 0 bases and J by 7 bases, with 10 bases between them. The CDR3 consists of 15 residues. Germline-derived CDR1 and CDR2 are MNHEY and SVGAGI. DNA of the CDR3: TGTGCCAGCAGTTACTCGAGGCGGAGCAATTCACCCCTCCACTTT. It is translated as CASSYSRRSNSPLHF.

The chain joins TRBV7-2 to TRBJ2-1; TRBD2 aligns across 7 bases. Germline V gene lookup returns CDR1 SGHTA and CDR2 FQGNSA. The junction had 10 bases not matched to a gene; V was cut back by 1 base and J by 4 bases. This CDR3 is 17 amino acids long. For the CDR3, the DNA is TGTGCCAGCAGCTTAGGTGGGAGGGCTCCAATTTACAATGAGCAGTTCTTC. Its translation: CASSLGGRAPIYNEQFF.

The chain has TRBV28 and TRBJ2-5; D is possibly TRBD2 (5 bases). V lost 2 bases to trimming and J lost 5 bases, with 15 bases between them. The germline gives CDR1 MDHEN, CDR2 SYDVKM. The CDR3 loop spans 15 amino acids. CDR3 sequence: CASSLGTGLVETQYF. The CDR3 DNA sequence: TGTGCCAGCAGTTTAGGCACGGGGTTGGTGGAGACCCAGTACTTC.

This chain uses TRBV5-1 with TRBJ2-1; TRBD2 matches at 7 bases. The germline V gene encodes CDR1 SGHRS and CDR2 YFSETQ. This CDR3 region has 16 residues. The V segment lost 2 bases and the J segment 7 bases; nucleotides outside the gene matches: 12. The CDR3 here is CASSFGGLSIGNEQFF. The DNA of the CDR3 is TGCGCCAGCAGCTTTGGGGGACTAAGTATTGGGAATGAGCAGTTCTTC.

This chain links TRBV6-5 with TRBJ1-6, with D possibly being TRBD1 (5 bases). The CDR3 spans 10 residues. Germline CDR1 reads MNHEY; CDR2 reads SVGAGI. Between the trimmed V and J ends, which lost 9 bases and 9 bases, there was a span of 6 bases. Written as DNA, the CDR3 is TGTGCCAGTGGGGGTTCACCCCTCCACTTT. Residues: CASGGSPLHF.

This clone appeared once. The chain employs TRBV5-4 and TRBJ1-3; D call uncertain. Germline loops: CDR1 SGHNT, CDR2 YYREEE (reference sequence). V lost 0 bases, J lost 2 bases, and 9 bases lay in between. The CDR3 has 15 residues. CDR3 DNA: TGTGCCAGCAGCTTGGAGCCGGGGACTGGAAACACCATATATTTT. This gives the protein CASSLEPGTGNTIYF.

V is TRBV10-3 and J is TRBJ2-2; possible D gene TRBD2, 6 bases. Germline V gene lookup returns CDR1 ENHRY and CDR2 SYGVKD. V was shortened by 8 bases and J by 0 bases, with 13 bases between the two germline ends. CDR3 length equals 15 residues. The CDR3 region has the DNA TGTGCCATCCTAGGAGGGTTGGCGAACACCGGGGAGCTGTTTTTT. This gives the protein CAILGGLANTGELFF.

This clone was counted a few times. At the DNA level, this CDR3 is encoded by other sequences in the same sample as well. CDR3 sequence reads: CASSLNGGNQPQHF. The CDR3 nucleotides read TGCGCCAGCAGCTTGAACGGGGGCAATCAGCCCCAGCATTTT. This chain links TRBV5-1 with TRBJ1-5; D unclear. Germline CDR1 reads SGHRS; CDR2 reads YFSETQ. CDR3 length: 14 amino acids. V lost 1 base and J lost 2, with 7 bases in between.

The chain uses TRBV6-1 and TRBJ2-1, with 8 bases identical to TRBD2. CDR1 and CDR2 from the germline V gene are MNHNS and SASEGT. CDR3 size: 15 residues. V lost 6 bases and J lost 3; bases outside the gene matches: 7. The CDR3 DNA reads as TGTGCCAGCAGGTTAACTAGCGGAAACTACAATGAGCAGTTCTTC. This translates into CASRLTSGNYNEQFF.